This paragraph covers one TCR beta chain sequence. Seattle's cohort entered during active infection and was followed longitudinally. Under the authors' procedure: Quantification of nucleated cells was approximated via reference gene primer amplification. The method was immunoSEQ multiplex PCR; TCRdb's version includes in-frame clones alone and lacks a portion of them. The DNA was the basis for D and trimming; V, J and clone size are from that table. In the table there are 150,000 to 200,000 clones, roughly four fifths of which are singletons. The germline V and J ends were trimmed by 0 bases and 1 base, with 15 bases remaining between them. CDR1 and CDR2 from the germline V gene are LNHNV and YYDKDF (reference sequence). CDR3 size: 17 residues. These data belong to a study of blood T cell repertoires in COVID-19. Study overall: Samples taken during acute and convalescent COVID-19 were collected in the United States, Italy and Spain. PBMCs, B-cell-depleted T cells, or T cells provided the cDNA or gDNA that made up the material.

The sequence derives from a woman of 80 years or more with COVID-19, enrolled during active disease. Sequencing was carried out using peripheral blood. The chain combines TRBV15 with TRBJ1-1; TRBD1 might be the D (5 bases). The CDR3 loop reads CATSRDSGPGGNTEAFF. CDR3 nucleotide sequence: TGTGCCACCAGCAGAGATAGCGGGCCGGGGGGGAACACTGAAGCTTTCTTT.